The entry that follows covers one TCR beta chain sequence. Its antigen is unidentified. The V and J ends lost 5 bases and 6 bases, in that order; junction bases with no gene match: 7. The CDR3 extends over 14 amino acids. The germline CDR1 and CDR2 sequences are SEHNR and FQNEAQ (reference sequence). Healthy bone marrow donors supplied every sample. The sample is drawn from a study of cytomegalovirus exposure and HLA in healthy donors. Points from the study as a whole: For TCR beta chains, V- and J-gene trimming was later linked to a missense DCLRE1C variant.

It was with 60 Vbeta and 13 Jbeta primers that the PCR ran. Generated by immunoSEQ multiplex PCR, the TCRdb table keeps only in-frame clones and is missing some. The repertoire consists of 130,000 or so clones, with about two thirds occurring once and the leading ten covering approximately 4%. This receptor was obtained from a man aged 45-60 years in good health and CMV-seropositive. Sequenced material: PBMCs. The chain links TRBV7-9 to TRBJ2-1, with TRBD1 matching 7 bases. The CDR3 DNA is TGTGCCAGCAGCCCCCGGACAGGCGGCAATGAGCAGTTCTTC. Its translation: CASSPRTGGNEQFF.